These 17 T cell receptor beta chains originate from one sample sequenced in a study of T cells after yellow fever vaccination. TCRdb independently ran MiXCR on the 5' RACE reads; one entry per CDR3 protein. The sample consists of about 340,000 distinct CDR3 sequences, around 12% of them appearing once. The sequencing used CD4+ T cells sorted from PBMCs, collected 15 days after the yellow fever booster vaccination. These receptor sequences come from a man between 18 and 35 years old who received the YFV17D yellow fever vaccine.

The gene calls are TRBV14 and TRBJ2-2; no definite D call. The V end was cut by 2 bases, the J end by 3 bases, with 4 bases between. This CDR3 spans 13 amino acids. The germline V gene encodes CDR1 SGHDN and CDR2 FVKESK. The CDR3 nucleotides are TGTGCCAGCAGCCAACAGGACACCGGGGAGCTGTTTTTT. Its protein product is CASSQQDTGELFF.

This clonotype was detected only a few times. The V gene is TRBV7-2, the J gene TRBJ2-6; D unresolved. The CDR3 is 17 amino acids. From germline, CDR1 is SGHTA and CDR2 FQGNSA. Trimming took off 0 bases at V and 4 bases at J, with 13 bases between the two ends. CDR3 nucleotide sequence: TGTGCCAGCAGCTTAGCGTTCATGGGTGCCGGGGCCAACGTCCTGACTTTC. Its protein product is CASSLAFMGAGANVLTF.

The chain combines TRBV2 with TRBJ2-7, with 11 positions matching TRBD1. Germline loops: CDR1 SNHLY, CDR2 FYNNEI. The CDR3 consists of 14 residues. Trimming took 8 bases from V and 2 from J; bases not matched to a gene: 5. The DNA for the CDR3 is TGTGCCAGCGGAGGACAGGGGGCTACCTACGAGCAGTACTTC. It encodes CASGGQGATYEQYF.

This clonotype was seen only a few times. The rearrangement links TRBV30 to TRBJ1-2; TRBD1 might be the D (5 bases). Trimming pared 4 bases from V and 4 bases from J, leaving 22 bases between. CDR3 size: 16 residues. Germline V gives CDR1 GTSNPN, CDR2 SVGIG (reference sequence). This CDR3 is CAWTIGGGPSIYGYTF. The CDR3 region has the DNA TGTGCCTGGACGATCGGCGGGGGACCTTCTATCTATGGCTACACCTTC. The full variable domain, with the rest looked up from reference TRBV30 and TRBJ1-2, is SQTIHQWPATLVQPVGSPLSLECTVEGTSNPNLYWYRQAAGRGLQLLFYSVGIGQISSEVPQNLSASRPQDRQFILSSKKLLLSDSGFYLCAWTIGGGPSIYGYTFGSGTRLTVV.

This clonotype was found a few times. As DNA, the CDR3 is TGTGCCCCCTCAAGAGGCTCCTACGAGCAGTACTTC. This gives the protein CAPSRGSYEQYF. This chain uses TRBV25-1 with TRBJ2-7; D gene unclear. The germline V gene has CDR1 MGHDK and CDR2 SYGVNS. The CDR3 length is 12 residues. The V end was cut by 11 bases, the J end by 0 bases, with 11 bases between.

The chain employs TRBV5-6 and TRBJ2-3; D might be TRBD2 (7 bases). V was pared by 0 bases and J by 2 bases, with 13 bases between. Germline V gives CDR1 SGHDT, CDR2 YYEEEE. The CDR3 spans 16 residues. Here the CDR3 DNA reads TGTGCCAGCAGCTTGGCCGCGGCGGGGGCCACAGATACGCAGTATTTT. Its translation: CASSLAAAGATDTQYF.

The chain employs TRBV28 and TRBJ2-6; possibly TRBD1 for D (6 bases). The germline CDR1 and CDR2 sequences are MDHEN and SYDVKM. The CDR3 sequence is 15 residues long. Trimming shortened V by 5 bases and J by 2 bases, and 10 bases separated the two germline ends. In nucleotides, the CDR3 is TGTGCCAGCAGTCTACAGGGAACTGGGGCCAACGTCCTGACTTTC. It encodes CASSLQGTGANVLTF.

A few counts support this clonotype. This chain connects TRBV9 to TRBJ2-7, with D possibly being TRBD1 (5 bases). The V and J ends lost 4 bases and 5 bases respectively, with 13 bases between them. The CDR3 loop spans 13 amino acids. Germline assignment: CDR1 SGDLS and CDR2 YYNGEE. The chain's CDR3 is CASSRDRNDEQYF. CDR3 bases: TGTGCCAGCAGCAGAGACAGAAACGACGAGCAGTACTTC.

The chain recombines TRBV4-2 with TRBJ1-2; D possibly corresponds to TRBD1 (6 bases). CDR1 is LGHNA, CDR2 YNFKEQ, per germline. Trimming took 4 bases from V and 3 from J, leaving 12 bases between them. The CDR3 contains 14 residues. The CDR3 is CASSLDRLDYGYTF. The CDR3 nucleotides are TGTGCCAGCAGCCTAGACAGGTTGGACTATGGCTACACCTTC.

In its sample, this clonotype was seen a few times. The rearrangement joins TRBV9 to TRBJ2-5; weak D call: TRBD1 (5 bases). Trimming removed 0 bases from V and 1 base from J, with 7 bases in between. CDR1 and CDR2 (germline): SGDLS, YYNGEE. CDR3 size: 14 residues. The DNA for the CDR3 is TGTGCCAGCAGCGTAGGACAGTTCCAAGAGACCCAGTACTTC. Translated, it gives CASSVGQFQETQYF. Based on the CDR3 plus reference TRBV9 and TRBJ2-5, the full variable domain is DSGVTQTPKHLITATGQRVTLRCSPRSGDLSVYWYQQSLDQGLQFLIQYYNGEERAKGNILERFSAQQFPDLHSELNLSSLELGDSALYFCASSVGQFQETQYFGPGTRLLVL.

This clonotype was recorded many times. The rearrangement links TRBV9 to TRBJ1-3; 7 nucleotides match TRBD1. V gave up 2 bases and J gave up 2 bases; unmatched junction bases: 1. The CDR3 covers 14 residues. Germline V CDR1 and CDR2: SGDLS, YYNGEE. CDR3 loop: CASSVGTAGNTIYF. The CDR3 bases are TGTGCCAGCAGCGTCGGGACAGCTGGAAACACCATATATTTT.

The CDR3 protein is CSVVRRGAGPNEQFF. The CDR3 DNA reads as TGCAGCGTTGTTAGGCGGGGGGCCGGCCCCAATGAGCAGTTCTTC. The chain uses TRBV29-1 and TRBJ2-1; 8 positions agree with TRBD2. With V trimmed by 4 bases and J by 6 bases, 11 bases remained unmatched. This CDR3 is 15 amino acids long. Germline values: CDR1 SQVTM, CDR2 ANQGSEA.

The V gene is TRBV6-2 or TRBV6-3, the J gene TRBJ1-2; D is uncertain. Trimming removed 6 bases at V and 3 bases at J, with 11 bases between. This CDR3 has 13 amino acids. The germline V gene has CDR1 MNHEY and CDR2 SVGEGT. CDR3 bases: TGTGCCAGCAGGAAGCAGACTCACTATGGCTACACCTTC. Translation gives CASRKQTHYGYTF.

This clonotype was counted only a few times. This sequence joins TRBV7-2 and TRBJ2-5; a possible D gene is TRBD2 (5 bases). The CDR3 is made up of 15 amino acids. CDR1 is SGHTA and CDR2 is FQGNSA in the germline V gene. Trimming removed 6 bases at V and 1 base at J, with 15 bases between. The CDR3 loop is CASSGVRGLQETQYF. The CDR3, as DNA: TGTGCCAGCAGTGGGGTTAGAGGGCTCCAAGAGACCCAGTACTTC. Full variable domain (remainder filled in from reference TRBV7-2 and TRBJ2-5): GAGVSQSPSNKVTEKGKDVELRCDPISGHTALYWYRQSLGQGLEFLIYFQGNSAPDKSGLPSDRFSAERTGGSVSTLTIQRTQQEDSAVYLCASSGVRGLQETQYFGPGTRLLVL.

CDR3 nucleotide sequence: TGCGCCAGCAGCCTCCGACCGGGGTATAGCAATCAGCCCCAGCATTTT. Protein product: CASSLRPGYSNQPQHF. This chain links TRBV5-1 with TRBJ1-5; D is uncertain. Germline CDR1 is SGHRS and CDR2 is YFSETQ. This CDR3 comprises 16 residues. The V and J ends lost 4 bases and 0 bases respectively, with 14 bases between them. Looking up the rest from reference TRBV5-1 and TRBJ1-5 gives the full variable domain: KAGVTQTPRYLIKTRGQQVTLSCSPISGHRSVSWYQQTPGQGLQFLFEYFSETQRNKGNFPGRFSGRQFSNSRSEMNVSTLELGDSALYLCASSLRPGYSNQPQHFGDGTRLSIL.

The V and J genes are TRBV11-1 and TRBJ2-2, with a possible D match to TRBD1 (6 bases). This CDR3 comprises 18 residues. Trimming removed 2 bases from V and 1 base from J, with 17 bases in between. The V gene's germline CDR1 is SGHAT and CDR2 FQDESV (reference sequence). CDR3 coding DNA: TGTGCCAGCAGCTTATCCAAACCCAGGGGCGAGAACACCGGGGAGCTGTTTTTT. Translation: CASSLSKPRGENTGELFF.

The sample holds a few counts of this clonotype. The chain links TRBV29-1 to TRBJ1-2; maybe TRBD1 (5 bases). Germline V gene data show CDR1 as SQVTM and CDR2 as ANQGSEA. Trimming cost V 6 bases and J 4 bases, with 15 bases left between them. The CDR3 runs to 13 residues. The CDR3 coding sequence is TGCAGCGTAGGGTCCACAGGAATCTATGGCTACACCTTC. Translating gives CSVGSTGIYGYTF.